The TCR beta chain under discussion was sequenced for a study of cytomegalovirus exposure and HLA in healthy donors. Use of 60 Vbeta and 13 Jbeta primers characterized the PCR. TCRdb's copy holds only in-frame clones and misses some; the assay was immunoSEQ multiplex PCR. The sample contains around 150,000 clones, around 80% of which appear only once. Study-wide results and limits: According to an earlier analysis, most TCR beta V segments yielded productive rearrangements about 90% or about 30% of the time.

V trimming: 6 bases; J trimming: 4 bases; junction bases outside the gene matches: 10. From germline, CDR1 is WNHNN and CDR2 SYGVQD (reference sequence). CDR3 size: 15 residues. On this clone: Its cognate antigen is unknown.

This receptor was identified in a man younger than 45 in good health and CMV-seronegative. The sequenced sample consisted of PBMCs. The chain links TRBV10-1 to TRBJ1-2; 8 bases map to TRBD1. CDR3 sequence: CASSPIQGGPYGYTF. The CDR3 coding sequence is TGCGCCAGCAGCCCGATACAGGGGGGGCCCTATGGCTACACCTTC.